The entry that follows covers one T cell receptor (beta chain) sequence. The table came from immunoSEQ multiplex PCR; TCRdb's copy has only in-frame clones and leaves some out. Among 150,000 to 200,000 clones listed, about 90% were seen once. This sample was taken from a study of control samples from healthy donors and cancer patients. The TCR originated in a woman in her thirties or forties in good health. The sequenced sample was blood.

The CDR3 DNA reads TGTGCCAGCAGCGTATCAGGGGAGAATGGCTACACCTTC. Protein product: CASSVSGENGYTF. The chain combines TRBV9 with TRBJ1-2; maybe TRBD1 (6 bases). Trimming shortened V by 1 base and J by 6 bases, and 10 bases separated the two germline ends. The germline gives CDR1 SGDLS, CDR2 YYNGEE. This CDR3 is built from 13 residues. Together with reference TRBV9 and TRBJ1-2, the CDR3 gives the full variable domain: DSGVTQTPKHLITATGQRVTLRCSPRSGDLSVYWYQQSLDQGLQFLIQYYNGEERAKGNILERFSAQQFPDLHSELNLSSLELGDSALYFCASSVSGENGYTFGSGTRLTVV.